This TCR beta chain was recovered during a study of PD-L1 blockade in urothelial cancer. Sample time point: pretreatment peripheral blood. TCRdb's copy holds only in-frame clones and misses some; the assay was immunoSEQ multiplex PCR. Of tens of thousands of clones in the sample, more than 75% were seen once. The sequenced sample was PBMCs, obtained around atezolizumab (anti-PD-L1) treatment. The receptor was derived from a man aged 60 to 69 with urothelial cancer.

This CDR3 reads CASSNPGTANTGELFF. The CDR3 bases are TGTGCCAGCAGTAACCCCGGGACAGCGAACACCGGGGAGCTGTTTTTT. The genes are TRBV28 and TRBJ2-2, with 7 nucleotides matching TRBD1. With V trimmed by 5 bases and J by 0 bases, 6 bases remained unmatched. Germline loops: CDR1 MDHEN, CDR2 SYDVKM. This CDR3 has 16 amino acids. The whole variable domain, remainder taken from reference TRBV28 and TRBJ2-2, is DVKVTQSSRYLVKRTGEKVFLECVQDMDHENMFWYRQDPGLGLRLIYFSYDVKMKEKGDIPEGYSVSREKKERFSLILESASTNQTSMYLCASSNPGTANTGELFFGEGSRLTVL.